One sample yielded the 9 T cell receptor beta chains listed below, sequenced in a study of tumor-infiltrating lymphocytes in localized non-small cell lung cancer. Sequenced by immunoSEQ multiplex PCR; TCRdb stores in-frame clones only, minus some. The data show over 15,000 clones, around 76% seen once. The specimen was lung tumor tissue. These TCRs come from a human donor with non-small cell lung cancer.

CDR3 in DNA: TGTGCCACGGGTGGGGGAACGTGGGACGAGCAGTACTTC. It yields the protein CATGGGTWDEQYF. V gene TRBV27 combines with J gene TRBJ2-7, with D perhaps TRBD1 or TRBD2 (5 bases each). The V gene lost 10 bases and the J gene lost 5 bases, with 18 bases spanning the gap. Per the germline V gene, CDR1 is MNHEY and CDR2 is SMNVEV (reference sequence). The CDR3 is made up of 13 amino acids.

V and J are TRBV7-2 and TRBJ1-1; D remains ambiguous. The V gene's germline CDR1 is SGHTA and CDR2 FQGNSA. The CDR3 extends over 13 amino acids. The V and J ends lost 5 bases and 2 bases respectively, with 9 bases between them. CDR3 protein: CASSPGPNTEAFF. The CDR3 region has the DNA TGTGCCAGCAGCCCCGGACCCAACACTGAAGCTTTCTTT.

The V gene is TRBV7-6, the J gene TRBJ2-7, with 7 bases aligning to TRBD1. Germline CDR1 SGHVS, CDR2 FNYEAQ. The J segment lost 4 bases and the V segment lost 0 bases, leaving 6 bases of the junction unmatched. The CDR3 runs to 15 residues. Written as DNA, the CDR3 is TGTGCCAGCAGCTTAGCTCACAGGGGAAATTACGAGCAGTACTTC. It specifies CASSLAHRGNYEQYF.

The chain is built from TRBV5-1 and TRBJ1-1, with D maybe TRBD1 (5 bases). V lost 4 bases and J 1 base, leaving 20 bases between the germline ends. From germline, CDR1 is SGHRS and CDR2 YFSETQ. This CDR3 has 17 amino acids. CDR3 sequence: CASSLLGSGLGNTEAFF. The CDR3 DNA follows: TGCGCCAGCAGCCTACTTGGATCGGGACTGGGGAACACTGAAGCTTTCTTT. The whole variable domain, filled in from reference TRBV5-1 and TRBJ1-1, reads KAGVTQTPRYLIKTRGQQVTLSCSPISGHRSVSWYQQTPGQGLQFLFEYFSETQRNKGNFPGRFSGRQFSNSRSEMNVSTLELGDSALYLCASSLLGSGLGNTEAFFGQGTRLTVV.

The V and J genes are TRBV10-1 and TRBJ1-6, with a weak D call TRBD1 (5 bases). The CDR3 has 13 residues. Trimming took off 6 bases at V and 8 bases at J, with 11 bases between the two ends. In germline, CDR1 is WNHNN, CDR2 SYGVQD (reference sequence). The CDR3 DNA reads TGCGCCAGCAGCGTATCCAGGGATTCACCCCTCCACTTT. As protein: CASSVSRDSPLHF.

This clone was observed a handful of times. This chain joins TRBV28 and TRBJ1-4, with 7 bases that match TRBD1. Germline CDR1 reads MDHEN; CDR2 reads SYDVKM. The CDR3 runs 16 residues. V gave up 2 bases and J gave up 5 bases; unmatched junction bases: 8. Here the CDR3 reads CASSLGLGQKNEKLFF. The DNA of the CDR3 is TGTGCCAGCAGTTTAGGCCTGGGACAGAAAAATGAAAAACTGTTTTTT.

This chain uses TRBV28 with TRBJ1-6, with 9 nucleotides matching TRBD1. The V and J ends lost 6 bases and 2 bases, in that order; junction bases with no gene match: 8. The germline V gene encodes CDR1 MDHEN and CDR2 SYDVKM. There are 17 residues in the CDR3. CDR3 DNA: TGTGCCAGCAGCCGTGGACAGGGGTCTACCTATAATTCACCCCTCCACTTT. Amino acids: CASSRGQGSTYNSPLHF. The full variable domain, its missing parts supplied by reference TRBV28 and TRBJ1-6, is DVKVTQSSRYLVKRTGEKVFLECVQDMDHENMFWYRQDPGLGLRLIYFSYDVKMKEKGDIPEGYSVSREKKERFSLILESASTNQTSMYLCASSRGQGSTYNSPLHFGNGTRLTVT.

This clone was picked up a small number of times. The V and J genes are TRBV28 and TRBJ2-7; 9 bases align to TRBD1. Germline-derived CDR1 and CDR2 are MDHEN and SYDVKM. J was trimmed by 2 bases and V by 6 bases; bases with no gene match: 8. The CDR3 runs to 15 residues. CDR3 amino acids: CASSLGDRATYEQYF. CDR3 nucleotides: TGTGCCAGCAGCCTGGGGGACAGGGCTACCTACGAGCAGTACTTC.

The rearrangement links TRBV11-3 to TRBJ2-1; maybe TRBD2 (7 bases). Germline CDR1 and CDR2: SGHNT and YENEEA. V lost 5 bases to trimming and J lost 10 bases, with 24 bases between them. The CDR3 is made up of 16 amino acids. This chain's CDR3 is CASSGRGGRASSEQFF. CDR3 nucleotides: TGTGCCAGCAGCGGCAGGGGAGGGAGGGCCTCCTCCGAGCAGTTCTTC.